This T cell receptor beta chain was retrieved from a study of blood T cell repertoires in COVID-19 (dated by TCRdb to 2018 to 2021). About the study as a whole: Collaborator samples came from the United States, Italy and Spain and covered acute and convalescent phases of COVID-19. The prospective study material was composed of cDNA or gDNA derived from T cells, B-cell-depleted T cells, or PBMCs. Deeply sampled blood TCRbeta repertoires from subjects exposed to, actively infected with, or recovered from COVID-19 were included in the dataset. The repertoires were released in a freely available public database intended as a resource for research on the immune response to SARS-CoV-2. Samples came from the ongoing ImmuneRACE study (first 160 participants) plus 1,254 subjects from 6 global collaborators. Sample metadata almost always included a de-identified subject ID, COVID-19 status, age in years and sex. Where HLA class I and class II types were available, the types were taken from metadata supplied by the sample provider, not from assay-based typing. The investigation overall reported the following: How much clinical and demographic metadata was included differed by source and by participant, and the metadata was provided uncurated.

The immunoSEQ Assay, a bias-controlled multiplex PCR, was used to amplify TCRbeta CDR3 regions from genomic DNA. The study's processing was this. Within the assay, amplification of reference gene primers was used to estimate how many nucleated cells each sample contained. To quantify the absolute abundance of each unique TCRbeta CDR3 rearrangement, sequence reads were collapsed and filtered. For each sample, productive Simpson clonality was calculated as the square root of Simpson's diversity index across productive rearrangements. TCRdb mirrors the immuneACCESS table, restricted to in-frame sequences. Some clones are absent from its copies; in checked studies, under half trace to an unresolved V gene, and the reason for the others is unknown. That table supplies the V and J calls and clone size; D and trimming were determined from the DNA. In all, the sample holds 200,000 to 250,000 clones, and over 80% of those were seen once. The ten largest clones take up over 1% of the sample.

One collaborating source in Seattle enrolled patients during active infection and followed them longitudinally through the course of disease. Whole blood was collected in K2EDTA tubes by collaborating institutions according to the institutions' own protocols. For TCRbeta analysis, collaborators shipped samples in one of three forms: frozen whole blood, isolated PBMCs, or DNA extracted from either of those sample types. To note about this clone: Its antigen is unknown. No clone much larger than this one lies a single base away; base qualities are absent.

According to the germline V gene, CDR1 reads SGHTA and CDR2 reads FQGNSA. From the cysteine up to the phenylalanine, the CDR3 has a length of 14 residues. CDR3 DNA is the only sequence kept; it has 42 bases, read in frame from the first base. Cut back by 5 bases and 5 bases, the V and J ends lie 15 bases apart. This chain joins TRBV7-2 to TRBJ1-2; D gene: possibly TRBD1, on 5 matching bases. The sequenced sample consisted of peripheral blood. The source is a woman aged 25 to 39 with COVID-19, enrolled during active disease. The DNA is TGTGCCAGCAGCCCAGATGTGGGGGGGTATGGCTACACCTTC. This is translated as CASSPDVGGYGYTF.